This T cell receptor beta chain appears in the sequencing data of a study of cytomegalovirus exposure and HLA in healthy donors. The V end lost 10 bases, the J end lost 2 bases, and 17 bases lay between the germline ends. CDR1 and CDR2 from the germline V gene are SNHLY and FYNNEI. The CDR3 runs 14 residues. Findings and limits, study-wide: Researchers reported that three CMV-associated chains were confirmed in vitro as CMV antigen-specific.

With 60 Vbeta and 13 Jbeta primers, the PCR was carried out. Generated by immunoSEQ multiplex PCR, the TCRdb table keeps only in-frame clones and is missing some. The repertoire holds roughly 200,000 clones, with 9.5% as singletons. This clone was seen more than once but under ten times. Its specificity is not known. The genes are TRBV2 and TRBJ1-2; D might be TRBD1 (5 bases). The sequence was obtained from a woman in her twenties or thirties in good health and CMV-seropositive. Sequencing was performed on PBMCs. CDR3 DNA: TGTGCCACCAGCGGGGGGATACCCAACTATGGCTACACCTTC. The encoded protein is CATSGGIPNYGYTF.